Described below is a single T cell receptor (beta chain) sequence and its context. This clone was seen a few times. Its recognized antigen is unknown. Qualities for individual bases were not recorded, and no much larger clone is one base off. This specimen comes from a study of blood T cell repertoires in COVID-19 (TCRdb year 2020). The study in broad terms: Samples from collaborators originated in the United States, Italy and Spain and spanned both the acute and convalescent phases of COVID-19. Where available, HLA class I and class II types were obtained from metadata supplied by the sample provider rather than from assay-based typing. Samples came from the ongoing ImmuneRACE study (first 160 participants) plus 1,254 subjects from 6 global collaborators. The dataset comprised deeply sampled blood TCRbeta repertoires from subjects exposed to, actively infected with, or recovered from COVID-19. A freely available public database, intended as a resource for researchers studying the immune response to SARS-CoV-2, is where the repertoires were released. The material from the prospective study consisted of cDNA or gDNA derived from T cells, B-cell-depleted T cells, or PBMCs. The sample metadata nearly always contained a de-identified subject ID, COVID-19 status, age in years and sex.

Samples from volunteer blood donors who had recovered from COVID-19 were contributed by a second Seattle source. Each collaborating institution followed its own protocols to collect whole blood in K2EDTA tubes. Collaborator samples were shipped for TCRbeta analysis as frozen whole blood, isolated PBMCs, or DNA extracted from either sample type. TCRbeta CDR3 regions were amplified from genomic DNA by means of the immunoSEQ Assay, a bias-controlled multiplex PCR. In the authors' own workflow: The number of nucleated cells in each sample was estimated from the amplification of reference gene primers within the assay. To quantify the absolute abundance of each unique TCRbeta CDR3 rearrangement, sequence reads were collapsed and filtered. For each sample, productive Simpson clonality was calculated by taking the square root of Simpson's diversity index across productive rearrangements. TCRdb took this table from immuneACCESS and kept in-frame rearrangements with V and J called. Such tables lack part of the clones; where checked against another copy, unresolved V genes explain under half of the gap, and the rest is unexplained. V and J calls and clone size follow that table, whereas D and trimming were derived from the DNA. In this sample the table shows 200,000 to 300,000 clones, approximately 86% of which occur a single time. Roughly 3% of the sample is taken by the ten largest.

Per the germline V gene, SGHRS is the CDR1 and YFSETQ is the CDR2. Here V drops 2 bases and J drops 8 bases, and the junction holds 6 bases not matched to any gene. From the cysteine up to the phenylalanine, the CDR3 has a length of 14 residues. Only the CDR3 DNA is retained, 42 bases long and in frame from the first base. Overall study outcomes, separate from this receptor: The amount of clinical and demographic metadata varied by source and participant and was provided uncurated.

The sequencing sample was made of peripheral blood. This TCR derives from a woman aged 25 to 45 who had recovered from COVID-19. The sequence joins TRBV5-1 to TRBJ2-7; 11 bases in the middle match TRBD1. The CDR3 has the sequence CASSFGTGGSQQYF. The bases read TGCGCCAGCAGCTTCGGGACAGGGGGAAGTCAGCAGTACTTC.